These 11 T cell receptor beta chains originate from one sample sequenced in a study of Ad26.COV2.S vaccination and SARS-CoV-2 variants. Assay: immunoSEQ multiplex PCR; the TCRdb copy retains only in-frame clones and omits some. In the table there are 510,000 or so clones, around nine tenths of which are singletons. This sample's treatment: some 20 received Ad26.COV2.S at low or high dose, single or two shots; about 5 received placebo; per-sample allocation not given. Following the first vaccine or placebo injection, samples were taken on day 63. Sequenced material: peripheral blood, taken in a trial of Ad26.COV2.S vaccine versus placebo. These receptors were obtained from a person between 18 and 65 years old who received the Ad26.COV2.S COVID-19 vaccine or a placebo.

The chain has TRBV6-5 and TRBJ1-1, with a possible D match to TRBD1 (6 bases). Germline lookup yields CDR1 MNHEY and CDR2 SVGAGI. The CDR3 length is 15 residues. V was clipped by 5 bases and J by 3 bases, with 16 bases between them. The CDR3 sequence: CASSPTLGGHTEAFF. For the CDR3, the DNA is TGTGCCAGCAGTCCCACTCTAGGGGGTCACACTGAAGCTTTCTTT.

The chain links TRBV28 to TRBJ1-1; D is uncertain. V lost 8 bases and J 1 base, leaving 5 bases between the germline ends. This CDR3 is 11 amino acids long. Germline CDR1 MDHEN, CDR2 SYDVKM. Here the CDR3 reads CASGRNTEAFF. The CDR3 bases are TGTGCCAGCGGCAGGAACACTGAAGCTTTCTTT.

V is TRBV28 and J is TRBJ1-4; a weak D match, TRBD1 (5 bases). This CDR3 spans 14 amino acids. The germline gives CDR1 MDHEN, CDR2 SYDVKM. Trimming left V 3 bases short and J 7 bases short, with 12 bases between. The CDR3 coding sequence is TGTGCCAGCAGTTTTCAGGGTCTGGGTGAAAAACTGTTTTTT. This translates into CASSFQGLGEKLFF. Based on the CDR3 plus reference TRBV28 and TRBJ1-4, the full variable domain is DVKVTQSSRYLVKRTGEKVFLECVQDMDHENMFWYRQDPGLGLRLIYFSYDVKMKEKGDIPEGYSVSREKKERFSLILESASTNQTSMYLCASSFQGLGEKLFFGSGTQLSVL.

The V call is TRBV30, the J call TRBJ1-1; possible D gene TRBD1, 5 bases. V shed 6 bases and J shed 4 bases, with 15 bases lying between them. This CDR3 region has 13 residues. The germline gives CDR1 GTSNPN, CDR2 SVGIG (reference sequence). The CDR3 DNA is TGTGCCTGCCGCCTTAAGGGGTTCACTGAAGCTTTCTTT. Residues: CACRLKGFTEAFF.

This sequence joins TRBV10-1 and TRBJ2-1, with D tentatively TRBD1 or TRBD2 (5 bases each). The V end was cut by 6 bases, the J end by 8 bases, with 20 bases between. Germline V CDR1 and CDR2: WNHNN, SYGVQD (reference sequence). This CDR3 has 15 residues. The CDR3 nucleotides are TGCGCCAGCAGGGGCCGGGGCCCGATCCTGGATGAGCAGTTCTTC. This gives the protein CASRGRGPILDEQFF.

The J gene is TRBJ1-3, the V gene TRBV19, with D perhaps TRBD1 (6 bases). Trimming left V 5 bases short and J 4 bases short, with 18 bases between. CDR3 length: 16 residues. Germline V gene lookup returns CDR1 LNHDA and CDR2 SQIVND (reference sequence). The chain's CDR3 is CASSHRLGGDGNTIYF. The CDR3 bases are TGTGCCAGTAGTCACCGCTTGGGGGGCGACGGAAACACCATATATTTT.

This chain links TRBV5-4 with TRBJ2-2, with D possibly being TRBD1 (6 bases). Trimming stripped 0 bases from V and 4 bases from J, with 13 bases between. Germline V lookup: CDR1 SGHNT, CDR2 YYREEE (reference sequence). The CDR3 has 16 amino acids. The CDR3 reads CASSLAGAASTGELFF. The CDR3 nucleotides read TGTGCCAGCAGCTTGGCAGGGGCCGCGAGCACCGGGGAGCTGTTTTTT.

In its sample, this clone was seen once. The gene calls are TRBV12-3 or TRBV12-4 and TRBJ1-5; TRBD1 aligns across 8 bases. With 5 bases clipped from V and 5 bases from J, the junction kept 2 bases outside the gene matches. The CDR3 has 13 amino acids. The CDR3 region has the DNA TGTGCCAGCAGTCCGGACAGGGATCAGCCCCAGCATTTT. It translates to CASSPDRDQPQHF.

This chain links TRBV7-9 with TRBJ2-7; 12 bases match TRBD1. The germline CDR1 and CDR2 sequences are SEHNR and FQNEAQ (reference sequence). Trimming took 7 bases from V and 7 from J; bases not matched to a gene: 5. This CDR3 spans 13 amino acids. The CDR3 spells CASTGQGAGEQYF. In DNA form, the CDR3 reads TGTGCCAGCACGGGACAGGGGGCTGGTGAGCAGTACTTC.

This clone was detected once. This chain links TRBV7-3 with TRBJ2-3; 8 bases match TRBD2. Germline V gives CDR1 SGHTA, CDR2 FQGTGA. Unmatched junction bases numbered 1, after V lost 2 bases and J lost 0 bases. This CDR3 is built from 15 residues. As DNA, the CDR3 is TGTGCCAGCAGCTTAGCTAGCGGGAGCACAGATACGCAGTATTTT. It is translated as CASSLASGSTDTQYF. Full variable domain (outside the CDR3, taken from reference TRBV7-3 and TRBJ2-3): GAGVSQTPSNKVTEKGKYVELRCDPISGHTALYWYRQSLGQGPEFLIYFQGTGAADDSGLPNDRFFAVRPEGSVSTLKIQRTERGDSAVYLCASSLASGSTDTQYFGPGTRLTVL.

The chain has TRBV4-3 and TRBJ2-3; 9 bases map to TRBD2. Trimming removed 6 bases from V and 4 bases from J; junction bases left unmatched: 11. CDR3 length: 16 residues. Looked up from germline, CDR1 is LGHNA and CDR2 is YSLEER. The CDR3 nucleotides read TGCGCCAGCAGTAGGGCAGTAGCGGGAGCCGCAGATACGCAGTATTTT. This codes for CASSRAVAGAADTQYF.